These T cell receptor beta chains were read from a single sample in a study of radiotherapy plus CTLA-4 blockade in lung cancer. Clones were sequenced by immunoSEQ multiplex PCR, and TCRdb holds only the in-frame ones, with some missing. The repertoire holds some 110,000 clones, with roughly 80% as singletons. Material: peripheral blood, obtained from a patient treated with radiotherapy plus ipilimumab. All receptors come from a human donor with non-small cell lung cancer who had a partial response to radiotherapy plus ipilimumab. Each CDR3 is given with its conserved first and last residue. Fields, in order: V gene, clone size, J gene, D gene, CDR3 protein, CDR3 DNA. A D gene is named only where the DNA matches it firmly. Some rows mark clone size as missing; the rest say once, few, many or name a class of expanded clone.

V gene: TRBV5-4; clone size: once; J gene: TRBJ2-3; D gene: -; CDR3 protein: CASSLVSSDTQYF; CDR3 DNA: TGTGCCAGCAGCTTGGTTTCTAGTGATACGCAGTATTTT
V gene: TRBV18; clone size: -; J gene: TRBJ2-2; D gene: TRBD1; CDR3 protein: CASSPPNRGETGELFF; CDR3 DNA: TGTGCCAGCTCACCACCGAACAGGGGAGAGACCGGGGAGCTGTTTTTT
V gene: TRBV28; clone size: -; J gene: TRBJ1-2; D gene: -; CDR3 protein: CASTTEYGYTF; CDR3 DNA: TGTGCCAGCACGACAGAGTATGGCTACACCTTC
V gene: TRBV6-1; clone size: -; J gene: TRBJ2-1; D gene: -; CDR3 protein: CASSDPMRNWDNEQFF; CDR3 DNA: TGTGCCAGCAGTGATCCGATGAGGAATTGGGACAATGAGCAGTTCTTC
V gene: TRBV7-2; clone size: -; J gene: TRBJ2-5; D gene: -; CDR3 protein: CATLDRLGGQETQYF; CDR3 DNA: TGTGCCACGTTGGACCGCTTGGGGGGCCAAGAGACCCAGTACTTC
V gene: TRBV19; clone size: once; J gene: TRBJ1-5; D gene: -; CDR3 protein: CASSLDLGQNNQPQHF; CDR3 DNA: TGTGCCAGTAGTCTAGATCTAGGACAGAACAATCAGCCCCAGCATTTT
V gene: TRBV19; clone size: -; J gene: TRBJ1-2; D gene: -; CDR3 protein: CASSIAEDSSYGYTF; CDR3 DNA: TGTGCCAGTAGTATAGCGGAGGACAGTTCTTATGGCTACACCTTC
V gene: TRBV14; clone size: -; J gene: TRBJ1-2; D gene: -; CDR3 protein: CASSQERGYGYTF; CDR3 DNA: TGTGCCAGCAGCCAAGAAAGGGGGTACGGCTACACCTTC
V gene: TRBV30; clone size: -; J gene: TRBJ2-5; D gene: TRBD2; CDR3 protein: CAWSQGLLETQYF; CDR3 DNA: TGTGCCTGGAGTCAGGGACTATTGGAGACCCAGTACTTC
V gene: TRBV7-9; clone size: -; J gene: TRBJ2-7; D gene: -; CDR3 protein: CASSSISRLGAAEEQYF; CDR3 DNA: TGTGCCAGCAGCTCAATTTCCCGCTTGGGGGCGGCGGAAGAGCAGTACTTC
V gene: TRBV2; clone size: -; J gene: TRBJ2-4; D gene: -; CDR3 protein: CASNGEAKNIQYF; CDR3 DNA: TGTGCCAGCAACGGGGAAGCCAAAAACATTCAGTACTTC
V gene: TRBV9; clone size: once; J gene: TRBJ1-5; D gene: -; CDR3 protein: CASSPGHNSNQPQHF; CDR3 DNA: TGTGCCAGCAGCCCCGGACACAATAGCAATCAGCCCCAGCATTTT
V gene: TRBV11-1; clone size: -; J gene: TRBJ2-7; D gene: TRBD1; CDR3 protein: CASSLLTGTGSYEQYF; CDR3 DNA: TGTGCCAGCAGCTTATTAACCGGGACAGGGTCCTACGAGCAGTACTTC
V gene: TRBV6-5; clone size: -; J gene: TRBJ1-2; D gene: TRBD1; CDR3 protein: CAAQGGYGYTF; CDR3 DNA: TGTGCCGCGCAGGGGGGATATGGCTACACCTTC
V gene: TRBV5-1; clone size: -; J gene: TRBJ2-1; D gene: TRBD2; CDR3 protein: CASSTGLAGGHNEQFF; CDR3 DNA: TGCGCCAGCAGCACGGGACTAGCGGGAGGACACAATGAGCAGTTCTTC
V gene: TRBV2; clone size: -; J gene: TRBJ1-5; D gene: -; CDR3 protein: CASSRTAPGQPQHF; CDR3 DNA: TGTGCCAGCAGCCGGACGGCCCCGGGGCAGCCCCAGCATTTT
V gene: TRBV27; clone size: -; J gene: TRBJ2-1; D gene: TRBD1; CDR3 protein: CASSLPSGQGVDNEQFF; CDR3 DNA: TGTGCCAGCAGTCTCCCCTCGGGCCAGGGGGTTGACAATGAGCAGTTCTTC
V gene: TRBV19; clone size: once; J gene: TRBJ2-2; D gene: -; CDR3 protein: CASLKEGFTGELFF; CDR3 DNA: TGTGCCAGCCTCAAGGAGGGTTTTACCGGGGAGCTGTTTTTT
V gene: TRBV5-1; clone size: -; J gene: TRBJ2-7; D gene: TRBD2; CDR3 protein: CASSTGLAGGSYEQYF; CDR3 DNA: TGCGCCAGCAGCACGGGACTAGCGGGAGGTTCCTACGAGCAGTACTTC
V gene: TRBV19; clone size: -; J gene: TRBJ2-5; D gene: TRBD1; CDR3 protein: CASSLGQGQETQYF; CDR3 DNA: TGTGCCAGTAGCCTGGGACAGGGGCAAGAGACCCAGTACTTC
V gene: TRBV7-7; clone size: -; J gene: TRBJ2-2; D gene: -; CDR3 protein: CASSPTRDGELFF; CDR3 DNA: TGTGCTAGCAGCCCGACGAGGGACGGGGAGCTGTTTTTT
V gene: TRBV29-1; clone size: -; J gene: TRBJ2-7; D gene: TRBD1; CDR3 protein: CSAYTGTGGSEQYF; CDR3 DNA: TGCAGCGCCTACACCGGGACAGGGGGATCGGAGCAGTACTTC
V gene: TRBV13; clone size: -; J gene: TRBJ1-6; D gene: TRBD1; CDR3 protein: CASSLRQGSNSPLHF; CDR3 DNA: TGTGCCAGCAGCTTACGACAGGGCAGTAATTCACCCCTCCACTTT
V gene: TRBV28; clone size: once; J gene: TRBJ2-5; D gene: TRBD2; CDR3 protein: CASSAGLAGGPEETQYF; CDR3 DNA: TGTGCCAGCAGTGCCGGACTAGCGGGAGGGCCCGAGGAGACCCAGTACTTC
V gene: TRBV4-1; clone size: -; J gene: TRBJ2-1; D gene: TRBD2; CDR3 protein: CASSQAPGLAGAPDNEQFF; CDR3 DNA: TGCGCCAGCAGCCAAGCTCCGGGACTAGCGGGAGCTCCCGACAATGAGCAGTTCTTC
V gene: TRBV5-1; clone size: -; J gene: TRBJ2-1; D gene: TRBD2; CDR3 protein: CASSLVLSGGTGTGEQFF; CDR3 DNA: TGCGCCAGCAGCTTGGTTCTGTCGGGAGGGACTGGTACGGGTGAGCAGTTCTTC
V gene: TRBV5-1; clone size: -; J gene: TRBJ2-3; D gene: TRBD2; CDR3 protein: CASSLSSGSGDTQYF; CDR3 DNA: TGCGCCAGCAGCTTGTCTAGCGGAAGTGGAGATACGCAGTATTTT